Presented here are 18 T cell receptor beta chains from one specimen sequenced in a study of blood T cell repertoires in COVID-19. TCRdb's copy holds only in-frame clones and misses some; the assay was immunoSEQ multiplex PCR. The sample consists of more than 100,000 clones, under 90% of them appearing once. The sample consisted of peripheral blood. These receptors were collected from a woman aged 65 to 85 with acute or convalescent COVID-19.

V is TRBV18 and J is TRBJ2-7, with 7 bases that match TRBD2. The germline V gene encodes CDR1 KGHSH and CDR2 LQKENI. CDR3 size: 14 residues. The trim removed 6 bases at V and 2 bases at J, leaving 7 bases unmatched. The CDR3 region is CASSSGTTAYEQYV. CDR3 coding DNA: TGTGCCAGCTCCTCCGGGACTACAGCCTACGAGCAGTACGTC.

The chain employs TRBV7-2 and TRBJ2-2; the D is unclear. CDR1 SGHTA and CDR2 FQGNSA come from the germline V gene. V lost 5 bases, J lost 0 bases, and 10 bases lay in between. This CDR3 spans 15 amino acids. The CDR3, as DNA: TGTGCCAGCAGCCCCGTTGGGCCGAACACCGGGGAGCTGTTTTTT. Its translation: CASSPVGPNTGELFF.

This chain links TRBV5-6 with TRBJ1-4; weak D call: TRBD1 (6 bases). In germline, CDR1 is SGHDT, CDR2 YYEEEE. V dropped 4 bases and J dropped 4 bases, with 14 bases sitting between them. The CDR3 runs 15 residues. The CDR3 coding sequence is TGTGCCAGCAGCCACAACAGGGCTTATAATGAAAAACTGTTTTTT. Amino acid sequence: CASSHNRAYNEKLFF.

The chain recombines TRBV28 with TRBJ2-7; 8 bases are shared with TRBD2. The CDR3 runs 14 residues. Germline CDR1 and CDR2: MDHEN and SYDVKM. Germline trimming cut 7 bases from V and 4 bases from J; bases unmatched to any gene: 9. The CDR3 sequence is CASNGIAGSYEQYF. The CDR3, as DNA: TGTGCCAGCAACGGTATAGCGGGGTCATACGAGCAGTACTTC. The whole variable domain, filled in from reference TRBV28 and TRBJ2-7, reads DVKVTQSSRYLVKRTGEKVFLECVQDMDHENMFWYRQDPGLGLRLIYFSYDVKMKEKGDIPEGYSVSREKKERFSLILESASTNQTSMYLCASNGIAGSYEQYFGPGTRLTVT.

In the case of this clone: The sample has other DNA sequences that encode this CDR3 too. The chain couples TRBV18 to TRBJ1-5, with 7 bases lining up with TRBD1. Germline V gives CDR1 KGHSH, CDR2 LQKENI. The CDR3 spans 14 residues. J was trimmed by 2 bases and V by 3 bases; bases with no gene match: 1. In DNA form, the CDR3 reads TGTGCCAGCTCACCCGGACAGGGCAATCAGCCCCAGCATTTT. Translating it yields CASSPGQGNQPQHF.

The V and J genes are TRBV7-9 and TRBJ2-1, with unresolved D. The CDR3 runs 11 residues. Germline assignment: CDR1 SEHNR and CDR2 FQNEAQ (reference sequence). Trimming removed 5 bases from V and 9 bases from J, with 8 bases in between. DNA of the CDR3: TGTGCCAGCAGCCCTAGTGGTGAGCAGTTCTTC. Its translation: CASSPSGEQFF. The whole variable domain, remainder taken from reference TRBV7-9 and TRBJ2-1, is DTGVSQNPRHKITKRGQNVTFRCDPISEHNRLYWYRQTLGQGPEFLTYFQNEAQLEKSRLLSDRFSAERPKGSFSTLEIQRTEQGDSAMYLCASSPSGEQFFGPGTRLTVL.

This clone came up once. The chain carries TRBV30 and TRBJ2-7; 8 bases agree with TRBD1. Germline lookup yields CDR1 GTSNPN and CDR2 SVGIG (reference sequence). With V trimmed by 4 bases and J by 7 bases, 6 bases remained unmatched. The CDR3 spans 12 residues. In DNA, the CDR3 is TGTGCCTGGACCCAAGGGGACAGGGAGCAGTACGTC. It specifies CAWTQGDREQYV.

This chain uses TRBV7-2 with TRBJ2-2, with a weak D call TRBD1 (5 bases). Germline CDR1 reads SGHTA; CDR2 reads FQGNSA. The CDR3 runs to 15 residues. The germline V and J ends were trimmed by 0 bases and 4 bases, with 9 bases remaining between them. CDR3 in DNA: TGTGCCAGCAGCTTAGCAGCAGGGCGCACCGGGGAGCTGTTTTTT. As protein: CASSLAAGRTGELFF.

The V gene is TRBV10-3, the J gene TRBJ1-2, with TRBD1 matching over 10 bases. V was pared by 0 bases and J by 8 bases, with 9 bases of the junction left unmatched. The CDR3 has 16 amino acids. CDR1 is ENHRY and CDR2 is SYGVKD in the germline V gene. CDR3: CAISESGRQGASGYTF. Written as DNA, the CDR3 is TGTGCCATCAGTGAGTCTGGGCGACAGGGGGCAAGCGGCTACACCTTC.

In this sample, this clone turned up once. This sample includes further DNA sequences coding for the same CDR3. This chain links TRBV20-1 with TRBJ2-5; TRBD1 matches 7 bases. V lost 4 bases and J lost 5; bases outside the gene matches: 1. Germline values: CDR1 DFQATT, CDR2 SNEGSKA (reference sequence). CDR3 length equals 11 residues. The CDR3 nucleotides read TGCAGTGCTACAGGGGGTGAGACCCAGTACTTC. This encodes CSATGGETQYF.

The chain has TRBV25-1 and TRBJ2-7; 8 positions agree with TRBD2. Germline CDR1 and CDR2: MGHDK and SYGVNS. J was trimmed by 13 bases and V by 1 base; bases with no gene match: 6. This CDR3 is 12 amino acids long. The CDR3 nucleotides read TGTGCCAGCAGTGAATTAGCGGGGCTGAGCTACTTC. Amino acids: CASSELAGLSYF.

The J gene is TRBJ1-5, the V gene TRBV30; weak D call: TRBD1 (5 bases). CDR3 size: 13 residues. Germline assignment: CDR1 GTSNPN and CDR2 SVGIG (reference sequence). V lost 0 bases, J lost 7 bases, and 10 bases lay in between. CDR3 loop: CAWSVIPGQPQHF. In DNA, the CDR3 is TGTGCCTGGAGTGTAATCCCAGGGCAGCCCCAGCATTTT.

V is TRBV4-3 and J is TRBJ2-2; D might be TRBD1 (7 bases). Germline V gives CDR1 LGHNA, CDR2 YSLEER. Trimming pared 1 base from V and 0 bases from J, leaving 18 bases between. This CDR3 region has 19 residues. The CDR3 loop reads CASSQVFGRGVTNTGELFF. The CDR3 DNA reads TGCGCCAGCAGCCAAGTATTTGGCAGGGGGGTAACGAACACCGGGGAGCTGTTTTTT.

This chain joins TRBV4-1 and TRBJ2-1; 9 bases match TRBD2. CDR3 length: 17 amino acids. Germline V gives CDR1 MGHRA, CDR2 YSYEKL. V lost 2 bases to trimming and J lost 4 bases; unmatched junction nucleotides: 9. The CDR3 region has the DNA TGCGCCAGCAGCCAAAGTGCAGCTAGCGGGGTATACAATGAGCAGTTCTTC. Translating it yields CASSQSAASGVYNEQFF.

The chain has TRBV10-3 and TRBJ1-2; D gene unclear. From germline, CDR1 is ENHRY and CDR2 SYGVKD. The V and J ends lost 6 bases and 8 bases respectively, with 19 bases between them. The CDR3 loop spans 14 amino acids. The chain's CDR3 is CAISPPGQTGGYTF. The DNA of the CDR3 is TGTGCCATCAGCCCACCGGGCCAAACGGGGGGCTACACCTTC.

The V gene is TRBV5-1, the J gene TRBJ2-7, with TRBD2 matching over 13 bases. V dropped 4 bases and J dropped 5; count of bases not matched to a gene: 3. From germline, CDR1 is SGHRS and CDR2 YFSETQ. The CDR3 runs to 14 residues. The CDR3 nucleotides are TGCGCCAGCAGCCCGGGACTAGCGGGGAACGAGCAGTACGTC. This gives the protein CASSPGLAGNEQYV.

The chain is built from TRBV10-3 and TRBJ1-3; D uncertain. The germline V gene encodes CDR1 ENHRY and CDR2 SYGVKD. Trimming left V 6 bases short and J 2 bases short, with 14 bases between. The CDR3 has 15 residues. The CDR3 bases are TGTGCCATCAGAGACCTAGACTTGACTGGAAACACCATATATTTT. It is translated as CAIRDLDLTGNTIYF.

This clone has more than one count but fewer than ten. Different DNA sequences within this sample yield the same CDR3. The chain is built from TRBV7-2 and TRBJ1-2, with TRBD1 identical over 7 bases. The V and J ends lost 2 bases and 3 bases, in that order; junction bases with no gene match: 0. The CDR3 spans 13 residues. Germline CDR1 and CDR2: SGHTA and FQGNSA. The CDR3 DNA follows: TGTGCCAGCAGCTTAACAGGGGACTATGGCTACACCTTC. Translated, it gives CASSLTGDYGYTF.